Shown below are 23 T cell receptor beta chains from a single sample sequenced in a study of cytotoxic CD8 clonotypes in ibrutinib-treated CLL (dated by TCRdb to the early 2020s). The sample's time point label, in plain terms: eleven to twelve months on ibrutinib. Library method: the immunoSEQ multiplex PCR assay. Held by TCRdb, this immuneACCESS table contains in-frame sequences only and omits some clones. Under half of the omission traces to an unresolved V gene where checked; the cause of the rest is unknown. For this sample there are some 140,000 clones; around 93% appear just once. Approximately 11% of the sample lies in the top ten. This specimen consisted of PBMCs, obtained after 12 months of ibrutinib treatment. The receptors here all came from a human donor with chronic lymphocytic leukemia.

The rearrangement links TRBV6-5 to TRBJ2-7; D unresolved. This CDR3 is 12 amino acids long. Germline loops: CDR1 MNHEY, CDR2 SVGAGI. V was shortened by 5 bases and J by 6 bases, with 11 bases between the two germline ends. CDR3 coding DNA: TGTGCCAGCAGTGTAATGGTGGGCGAGCAGTACTTC. Translating gives CASSVMVGEQYF.

The CDR3 spells CASSQGGAGTVYQETQYF. As DNA, the CDR3 is TGCGCCAGCAGCCAAGGGGGGGCCGGGACTGTGTACCAAGAGACCCAGTACTTC. V usage is TRBV4-1 and J usage is TRBJ2-5; the D call may be TRBD1 or TRBD2 (6 bases each). Germline lookup yields CDR1 MGHRA and CDR2 YSYEKL. The CDR3 is made up of 18 amino acids. V was trimmed by 1 base and J by 0 bases, leaving 18 bases between them.

This clone was seen only a few times. V is TRBV18 and J is TRBJ1-3; D is ambiguous. The CDR3 loop spans 16 amino acids. Germline CDR1 reads KGHSH; CDR2 reads LQKENI. The germline V and J ends were trimmed by 1 base and 2 bases, with 12 bases remaining between them. CDR3 in amino acids: CASSPLQIPAGNTIYF. The CDR3 region has the DNA TGTGCCAGCTCACCACTGCAAATACCAGCTGGAAACACCATATATTTT.

The chain combines TRBV28 with TRBJ2-1, with TRBD2 identical over 9 bases. The ends lost 3 bases at V and 5 bases at J; junction bases unmatched: 5. The V gene's germline CDR1 is MDHEN and CDR2 SYDVKM. This CDR3 has 15 residues. This chain's CDR3 is CASSLSGRHNNEQFF. DNA of the CDR3: TGTGCCAGCAGTTTGAGCGGGAGGCATAACAATGAGCAGTTCTTC.

The gene calls are TRBV11-3 and TRBJ2-2; 9 nucleotides match TRBD1. The CDR3 runs 15 residues. Trimming at V came to 5 bases and at J to 3 bases, leaving 4 bases not matched to a gene. CDR1 is SGHNT, CDR2 YENEEA, per germline. The CDR3 region is CASSPRTGDTGELFF. Written as DNA, the CDR3 is TGTGCCAGCAGCCCCCGGACAGGGGACACCGGGGAGCTGTTTTTT.

The CDR3: CASSKTGPKAGFNEQFF. The DNA of the CDR3 is TGTGCCAGCAGCAAAACGGGGCCCAAGGCAGGGTTCAATGAGCAGTTCTTC. The chain has TRBV21-1 and TRBJ2-1. TRBV21-1 is described as a pseudogene. The CDR3 has 17 amino acids.

The J gene is TRBJ2-2, the V gene TRBV19; D could derive from TRBD1 or TRBD2 (5 bases each). The CDR3 is 14 amino acids. Trimming removed 5 bases at V and 4 bases at J, with 11 bases between. Germline V gene data show CDR1 as LNHDA and CDR2 as SQIVND (reference sequence). This CDR3 reads CASSPGTATGELFF. The DNA for the CDR3 is TGTGCCAGTAGTCCCGGGACCGCCACCGGGGAGCTGTTTTTT.

The rearrangement uses TRBV4-1 and TRBJ2-1, with 8 nucleotides matching TRBD2. In germline, CDR1 is MGHRA, CDR2 YSYEKL. The junction had 7 bases not matched to a gene; V was cut back by 0 bases and J by 3 bases. The CDR3 is 17 amino acids. This CDR3 reads CASSQDSGMGYYNEQFF. In nucleotides, the CDR3 is TGCGCCAGCAGCCAAGATAGCGGGATGGGGTACTACAATGAGCAGTTCTTC.

V and J are TRBV2 and TRBJ2-5; the D gene is possibly TRBD1 (6 bases). The CDR3 contains 15 residues. Germline values: CDR1 SNHLY, CDR2 FYNNEI. V lost 1 base, J lost 4 bases, and 13 bases lay in between. CDR3 loop: CASSEDRVFGETQYF. In DNA, the CDR3 is TGTGCCAGCAGTGAAGACAGGGTGTTTGGAGAGACCCAGTACTTC.

J is TRBJ2-4 and V is TRBV5-1; D not certain. This CDR3 is built from 17 residues. V lost 0 bases and J 0 bases, leaving 13 bases between the germline ends. Germline V CDR1 and CDR2: SGHRS, YFSETQ. The CDR3, as DNA: TGCGCCAGCAGCTTGGGCGGTCTTGCGGTAGCCAAAAACATTCAGTACTTC. This gives the protein CASSLGGLAVAKNIQYF. Full variable domain (outside the CDR3, taken from reference TRBV5-1 and TRBJ2-4): KAGVTQTPRYLIKTRGQQVTLSCSPISGHRSVSWYQQTPGQGLQFLFEYFSETQRNKGNFPGRFSGRQFSNSRSEMNVSTLELGDSALYLCASSLGGLAVAKNIQYFGAGTRLSVL.

This clone was counted once. In DNA, the CDR3 is TGTGCCAGCAGAAGTCTCCCCCAAGAGACCCAGTACTTC. Protein sequence: CASRSLPQETQYF. This chain joins TRBV2 and TRBJ2-5; D gene uncertain. This CDR3 region has 13 residues. Germline CDR1 and CDR2: SNHLY and FYNNEI. The germline V and J ends were trimmed by 6 bases and 1 base, with 9 bases remaining between them.

This chain connects TRBV5-1 to TRBJ2-7; 7 nucleotides line up with TRBD1. After removal of 1 base from V and 2 bases from J, the junction contained 3 bases not matched to a gene. The CDR3 consists of 14 residues. CDR1 and CDR2 from the germline V gene are SGHRS and YFSETQ. CDR3 nucleotide sequence: TGCGCCAGCAGCTTGACGACAGGGACCTACGAGCAGTACTTC. Its protein product is CASSLTTGTYEQYF. The variable domain in full, with the rest retrieved from reference TRBV5-1 and TRBJ2-7, is KAGVTQTPRYLIKTRGQQVTLSCSPISGHRSVSWYQQTPGQGLQFLFEYFSETQRNKGNFPGRFSGRQFSNSRSEMNVSTLELGDSALYLCASSLTTGTYEQYFGPGTRLTVT.

The chain joins TRBV10-1 to TRBJ2-5; possible D gene TRBD1, 5 bases. Looked up from germline, CDR1 is WNHNN and CDR2 is SYGVQD (reference sequence). The length of the CDR3 is 19 residues. Trimming took 4 bases from V and 6 from J, leaving 30 bases between them. Here the CDR3 reads CASSGLGSAPPAPGKTQYF. The CDR3 DNA is TGCGCCAGCAGTGGTTTAGGCTCAGCCCCCCCAGCCCCAGGGAAGACCCAGTACTTC.

The chain links TRBV7-3 to TRBJ2-2; TRBD2 is a possible D gene (6 bases). The CDR3 is 14 amino acids. With 5 bases removed from V and 5 bases from J, the gap between germline ends came to 12 bases. The germline CDR1 and CDR2 sequences are SGHTA and FQGTGA. The CDR3 sequence: CASSGDWGTGELFF. In DNA, the CDR3 is TGTGCCAGCAGCGGGGACTGGGGGACCGGGGAGCTGTTTTTT.

In its sample, this clone was seen once. The chain uses TRBV5-1 and TRBJ1-3; 10 bases agree with TRBD1. This CDR3 is 16 amino acids long. The ends lost 4 bases at V and 2 bases at J; junction bases unmatched: 6. Germline CDR1 is SGHRS and CDR2 is YFSETQ. The CDR3 region has the DNA TGCGCCAGCAGCCCCGCCGGGACAGGGGCTGGAAACACCATATATTTT. It is translated as CASSPAGTGAGNTIYF.

J is TRBJ1-4 and V is TRBV19; no definite D call. V was shortened by 5 bases and J by 0 bases, with 7 bases between the two germline ends. This CDR3 contains 14 residues. Germline V gene data show CDR1 as LNHDA and CDR2 as SQIVND (reference sequence). CDR3: CASSAQATNEKLFF. CDR3 nucleotides: TGTGCCAGTAGTGCACAAGCAACTAATGAAAAACTGTTTTTT.

V and J are TRBV4-2 and TRBJ2-1; TRBD2 might be the D (6 bases). The CDR3 runs to 14 residues. Germline V lookup: CDR1 LGHNA, CDR2 YNFKEQ. Trimming took off 1 base at V and 7 bases at J, with 11 bases between the two ends. Here the CDR3 reads CASSQAEGLNEQFF. The CDR3 region has the DNA TGTGCCAGCAGCCAAGCGGAGGGCCTGAATGAGCAGTTCTTC.

This chain joins TRBV7-2 and TRBJ2-5; the match to TRBD1 covers 7 bases. The CDR3 runs 15 residues. Unmatched junction bases numbered 6, after V lost 0 bases and J lost 5 bases. Germline V gene sequence: CDR1 SGHTA, CDR2 FQGNSA. CDR3 DNA: TGTGCCAGCAGCTTAGCGCTTAAGGGGGCGGAGACCCAGTACTTC. Translated: CASSLALKGAETQYF.

The gene calls are TRBV19 and TRBJ2-1; D call uncertain. V lost 1 base and J 4 bases, leaving 5 bases between the germline ends. Germline CDR1 and CDR2: LNHDA and SQIVND (reference sequence). The CDR3 runs to 13 residues. For the CDR3, the DNA is TGTGCCAGTAGTATAGCCATGTACAATGAGCAGTTCTTC. Protein product: CASSIAMYNEQFF. The full variable domain, with the rest looked up from reference TRBV19 and TRBJ2-1, is DGGITQSPKYLFRKEGQNVTLSCEQNLNHDAMYWYRQDPGQGLRLIYYSQIVNDFQKGDIAEGYSVSREKKESFPLTVTSAQKNPTAFYLCASSIAMYNEQFFGPGTRLTVL.

CDR3 in amino acids: CASSPPGSRYEQYF. The CDR3 DNA follows: TGCGCCAGCAGCCCCCCGGGGAGCAGATACGAGCAGTACTTC. This chain connects TRBV5-1 to TRBJ2-7, with a possible D match to TRBD2 (5 bases). The germline CDR1 and CDR2 sequences are SGHRS and YFSETQ. The CDR3 runs 14 residues. The V end lost 4 bases, the J end lost 4 bases, and 15 bases lay between the germline ends.

The rearrangement uses TRBV7-9 and TRBJ2-3; 7 positions agree with TRBD1. CDR1 SEHNR and CDR2 FQNEAQ come from the germline V gene (reference sequence). CDR3 length: 16 amino acids. The V segment lost 5 bases and the J segment 4 bases; nucleotides outside the gene matches: 12. The CDR3 DNA follows: TGTGCCAGCAGCCTACCGGGACAGCACTCGGCAGATACGCAGTATTTT. This translates into CASSLPGQHSADTQYF.

The V and J genes are TRBV9 and TRBJ1-1, with D perhaps TRBD1 (5 bases). Germline assignment: CDR1 SGDLS and CDR2 YYNGEE. This CDR3 comprises 16 residues. Trimming took off 0 bases at V and 1 base at J, with 13 bases between the two ends. CDR3 sequence (DNA): TGTGCCAGCAGCGTAGCTCCCACGACAGAGAACACTGAAGCTTTCTTT. Amino acids: CASSVAPTTENTEAFF.

The chain combines TRBV13 with TRBJ1-2; D is possibly TRBD1 (5 bases). There are 12 residues in the CDR3. The V end was cut by 5 bases, the J end by 6 bases, with 10 bases between. Germline CDR1 and CDR2: PRHDT and FYEKMQ (reference sequence). The CDR3 nucleotides read TGTGCCAGCAGCCTCTCGACAGATGGCTACACCTTC. Translating it yields CASSLSTDGYTF. The full variable domain, its missing parts supplied by reference TRBV13 and TRBJ1-2, is AAGVIQSPRHLIKEKRETATLKCYPIPRHDTVYWYQQGPGQDPQFLISFYEKMQSDKGSIPDRFSAQQFSDYHSELNMSSLELGDSALYFCASSLSTDGYTFGSGTRLTVV.